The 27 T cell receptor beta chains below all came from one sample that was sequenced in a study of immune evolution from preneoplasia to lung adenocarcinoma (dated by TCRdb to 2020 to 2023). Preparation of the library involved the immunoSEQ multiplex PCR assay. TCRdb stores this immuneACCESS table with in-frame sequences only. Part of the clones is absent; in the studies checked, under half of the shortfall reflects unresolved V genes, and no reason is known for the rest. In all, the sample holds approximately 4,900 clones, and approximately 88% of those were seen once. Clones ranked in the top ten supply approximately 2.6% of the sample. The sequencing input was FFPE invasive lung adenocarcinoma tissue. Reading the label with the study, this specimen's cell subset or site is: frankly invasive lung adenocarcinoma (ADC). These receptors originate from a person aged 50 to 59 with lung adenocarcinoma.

CDR3 region: CASSFADGANVLTF. In nucleotides, the CDR3 is TGTGCCAGCAGCTTCGCGGATGGGGCCAACGTCCTGACTTTC. The chain couples TRBV7-2 to TRBJ2-6; D unresolved. CDR1 SGHTA and CDR2 FQGNSA come from the germline V gene. This CDR3 has 14 residues. Trimming pared 3 bases from V and 3 bases from J, leaving 6 bases between.

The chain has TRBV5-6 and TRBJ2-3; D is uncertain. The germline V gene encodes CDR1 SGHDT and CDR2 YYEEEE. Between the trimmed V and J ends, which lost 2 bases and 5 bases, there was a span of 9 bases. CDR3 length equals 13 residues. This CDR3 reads CASSLLAEDTQYF. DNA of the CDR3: TGTGCCAGCAGCTTATTAGCCGAAGATACGCAGTATTTT.

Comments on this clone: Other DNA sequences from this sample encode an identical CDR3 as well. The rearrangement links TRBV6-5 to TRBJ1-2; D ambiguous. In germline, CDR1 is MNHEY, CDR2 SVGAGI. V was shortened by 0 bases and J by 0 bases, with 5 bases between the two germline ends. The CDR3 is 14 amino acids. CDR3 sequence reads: CASSYSGANYGYTF. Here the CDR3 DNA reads TGTGCCAGCAGTTACTCGGGCGCTAACTATGGCTACACCTTC.

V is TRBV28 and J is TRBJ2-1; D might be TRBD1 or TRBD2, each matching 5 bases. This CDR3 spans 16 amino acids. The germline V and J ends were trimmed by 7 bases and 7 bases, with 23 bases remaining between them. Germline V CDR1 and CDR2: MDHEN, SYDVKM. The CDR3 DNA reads TGTGCCAGCAAAAAAGTGGGACCCAAAAGTCGGAATGAGCAGTTCTTC. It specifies CASKKVGPKSRNEQFF.

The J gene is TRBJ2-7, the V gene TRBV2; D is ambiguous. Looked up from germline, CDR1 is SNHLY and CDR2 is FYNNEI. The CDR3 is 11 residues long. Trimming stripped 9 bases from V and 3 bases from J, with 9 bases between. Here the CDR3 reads CASLRDYEQYF. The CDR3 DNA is TGTGCCAGTCTTCGAGACTACGAGCAGTACTTC.

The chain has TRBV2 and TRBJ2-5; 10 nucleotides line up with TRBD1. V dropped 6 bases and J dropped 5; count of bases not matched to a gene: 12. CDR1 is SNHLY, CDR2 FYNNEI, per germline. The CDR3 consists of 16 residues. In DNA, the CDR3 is TGTGCCAGCAGGGGGTGGACAGGGGGACGTGGGGAGACCCAGTACTTC. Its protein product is CASRGWTGGRGETQYF.

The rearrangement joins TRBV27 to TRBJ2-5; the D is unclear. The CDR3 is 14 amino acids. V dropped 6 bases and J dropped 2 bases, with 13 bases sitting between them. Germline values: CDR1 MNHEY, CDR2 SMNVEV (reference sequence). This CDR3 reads CASRSVQSQETQYF. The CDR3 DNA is TGTGCCAGCAGGTCCGTGCAGTCACAAGAGACCCAGTACTTC.

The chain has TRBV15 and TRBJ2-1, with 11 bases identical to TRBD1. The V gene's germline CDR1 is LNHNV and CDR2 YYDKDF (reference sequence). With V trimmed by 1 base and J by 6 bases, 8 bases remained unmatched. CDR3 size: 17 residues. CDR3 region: CATSRGSGTGGSNEQFF. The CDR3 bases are TGTGCCACCAGCAGAGGTTCTGGGACAGGGGGTTCCAATGAGCAGTTCTTC.

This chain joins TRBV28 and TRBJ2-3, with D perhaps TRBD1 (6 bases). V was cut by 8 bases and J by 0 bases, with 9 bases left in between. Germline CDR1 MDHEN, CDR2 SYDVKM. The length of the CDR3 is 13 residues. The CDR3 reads CASEDSSTDTQYF. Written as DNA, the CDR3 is TGTGCCAGCGAGGACAGTAGCACAGATACGCAGTATTTT. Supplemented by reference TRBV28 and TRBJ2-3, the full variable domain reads DVKVTQSSRYLVKRTGEKVFLECVQDMDHENMFWYRQDPGLGLRLIYFSYDVKMKEKGDIPEGYSVSREKKERFSLILESASTNQTSMYLCASEDSSTDTQYFGPGTRLTVL.

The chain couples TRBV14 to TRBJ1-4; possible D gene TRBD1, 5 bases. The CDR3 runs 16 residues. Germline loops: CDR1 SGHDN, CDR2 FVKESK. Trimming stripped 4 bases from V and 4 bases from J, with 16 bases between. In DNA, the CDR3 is TGTGCCAGCAGCCCCGCCGGGGGTTTTGTTAATGAAAAACTGTTTTTT. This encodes CASSPAGGFVNEKLFF.

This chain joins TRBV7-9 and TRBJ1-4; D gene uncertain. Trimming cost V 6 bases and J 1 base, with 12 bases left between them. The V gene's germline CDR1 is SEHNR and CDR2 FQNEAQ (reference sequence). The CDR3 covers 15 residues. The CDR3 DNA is TGTGCCAGCAGTCGGGAATCCCTAACTAATGAAAAACTGTTTTTT. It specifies CASSRESLTNEKLFF.

As DNA, the CDR3 is TGTGCCAGCAGTTACTCTGGGGGGCCCTACGAGCAGTACTTC. Protein: CASSYSGGPYEQYF. The chain couples TRBV6-6 to TRBJ2-7, with D perhaps TRBD1 or TRBD2 (6 bases each). The length of the CDR3 is 14 residues. Per germline, CDR1 MNHNY and CDR2 SVGAGI (reference sequence). Trimming removed 0 bases at V and 2 bases at J, with 8 bases between.

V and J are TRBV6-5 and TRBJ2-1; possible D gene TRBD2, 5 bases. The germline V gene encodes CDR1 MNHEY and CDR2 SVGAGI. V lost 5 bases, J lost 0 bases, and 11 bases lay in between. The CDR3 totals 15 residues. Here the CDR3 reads CASSILAGSYNEQFF. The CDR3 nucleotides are TGTGCCAGCAGTATTCTAGCAGGCTCCTACAATGAGCAGTTCTTC.

As DNA, the CDR3 is TGCAGCGTTGATCAGGGCTACGAGCAGTACTTC. Translated: CSVDQGYEQYF. This chain connects TRBV29-1 to TRBJ2-7, with a weak D call TRBD1 (5 bases). V lost 3 bases to trimming and J lost 3 bases, with 6 bases between them. This CDR3 spans 11 amino acids. Per the germline V gene, CDR1 is SQVTM and CDR2 is ANQGSEA.

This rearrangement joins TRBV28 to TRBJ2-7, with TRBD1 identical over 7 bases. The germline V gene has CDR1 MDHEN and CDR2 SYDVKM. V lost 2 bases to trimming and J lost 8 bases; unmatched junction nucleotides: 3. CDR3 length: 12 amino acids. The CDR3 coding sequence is TGTGCCAGCAGTTTAGGACAGGCCAAGCAGTACTTC. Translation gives CASSLGQAKQYF. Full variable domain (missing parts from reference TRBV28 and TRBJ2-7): DVKVTQSSRYLVKRTGEKVFLECVQDMDHENMFWYRQDPGLGLRLIYFSYDVKMKEKGDIPEGYSVSREKKERFSLILESASTNQTSMYLCASSLGQAKQYFGPGTRLTVT.

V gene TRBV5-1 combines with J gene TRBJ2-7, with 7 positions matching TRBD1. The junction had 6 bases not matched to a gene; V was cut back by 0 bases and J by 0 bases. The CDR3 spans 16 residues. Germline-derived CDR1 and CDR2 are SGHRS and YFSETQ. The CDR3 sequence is CASSLALGTVSYEQYF. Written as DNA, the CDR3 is TGCGCCAGCAGCTTGGCCCTTGGGACAGTCTCCTACGAGCAGTACTTC.

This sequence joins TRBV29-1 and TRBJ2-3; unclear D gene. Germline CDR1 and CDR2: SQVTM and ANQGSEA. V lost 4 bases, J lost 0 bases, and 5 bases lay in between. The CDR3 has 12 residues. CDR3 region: CSVGQSTDTQYF. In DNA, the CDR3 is TGCAGCGTTGGGCAGAGCACAGATACGCAGTATTTT.

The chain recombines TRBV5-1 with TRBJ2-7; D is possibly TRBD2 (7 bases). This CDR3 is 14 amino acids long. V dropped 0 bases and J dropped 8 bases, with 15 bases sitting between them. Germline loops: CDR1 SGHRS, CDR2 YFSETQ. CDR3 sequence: CASSLDGPGGKQYF. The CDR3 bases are TGCGCCAGCAGCTTGGACGGACCGGGGGGCAAGCAGTACTTC. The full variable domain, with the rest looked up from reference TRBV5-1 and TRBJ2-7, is KAGVTQTPRYLIKTRGQQVTLSCSPISGHRSVSWYQQTPGQGLQFLFEYFSETQRNKGNFPGRFSGRQFSNSRSEMNVSTLELGDSALYLCASSLDGPGGKQYFGPGTRLTVT.

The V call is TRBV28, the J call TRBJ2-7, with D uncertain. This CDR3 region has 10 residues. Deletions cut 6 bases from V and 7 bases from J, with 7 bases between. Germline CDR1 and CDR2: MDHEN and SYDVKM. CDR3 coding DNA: TGTGCCAGCAGCCACGGGGAGCAGTACTTC. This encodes CASSHGEQYF.

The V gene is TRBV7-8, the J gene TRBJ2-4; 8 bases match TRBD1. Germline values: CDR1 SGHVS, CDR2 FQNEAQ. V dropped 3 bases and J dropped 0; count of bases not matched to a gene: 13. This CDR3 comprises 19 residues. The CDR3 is CASSFAHATTGGAKNIQYF. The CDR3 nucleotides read TGTGCCAGCAGCTTCGCCCACGCCACTACAGGGGGAGCCAAAAACATTCAGTACTTC.

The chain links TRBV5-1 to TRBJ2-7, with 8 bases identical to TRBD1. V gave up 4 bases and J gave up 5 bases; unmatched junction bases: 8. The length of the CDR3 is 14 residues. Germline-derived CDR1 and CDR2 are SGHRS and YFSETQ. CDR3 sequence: CASSVGQGTHEQYF. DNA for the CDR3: TGCGCCAGCAGCGTCGGACAGGGTACCCACGAGCAGTACTTC.

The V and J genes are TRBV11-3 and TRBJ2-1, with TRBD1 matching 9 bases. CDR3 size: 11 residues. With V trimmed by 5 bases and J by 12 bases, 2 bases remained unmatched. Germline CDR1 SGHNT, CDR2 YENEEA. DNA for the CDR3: TGTGCCAGCAGCCGGACAGGGGTGCAGTTCTTC. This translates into CASSRTGVQFF.

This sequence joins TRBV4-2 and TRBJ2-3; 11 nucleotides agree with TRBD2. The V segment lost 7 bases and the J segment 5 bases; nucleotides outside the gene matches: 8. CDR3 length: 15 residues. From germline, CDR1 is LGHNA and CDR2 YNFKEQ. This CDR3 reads CASTALAGDVDTQYF. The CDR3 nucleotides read TGTGCCAGCACCGCACTAGCGGGAGATGTAGATACGCAGTATTTT.

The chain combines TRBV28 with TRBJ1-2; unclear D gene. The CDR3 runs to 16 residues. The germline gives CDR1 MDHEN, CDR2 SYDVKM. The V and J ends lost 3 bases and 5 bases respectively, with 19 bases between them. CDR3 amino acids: CASSFRYILKQYGYTF. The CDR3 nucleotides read TGTGCCAGCAGTTTTCGATATATTCTCAAACAATATGGCTACACCTTC.

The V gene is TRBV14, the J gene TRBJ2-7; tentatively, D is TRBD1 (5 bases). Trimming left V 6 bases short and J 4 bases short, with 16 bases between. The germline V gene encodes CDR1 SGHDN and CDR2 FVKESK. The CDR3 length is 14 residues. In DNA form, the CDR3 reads TGTGCCAGCAGTCCCGCCAGGGCGAGATACGAGCAGTACTTC. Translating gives CASSPARARYEQYF.

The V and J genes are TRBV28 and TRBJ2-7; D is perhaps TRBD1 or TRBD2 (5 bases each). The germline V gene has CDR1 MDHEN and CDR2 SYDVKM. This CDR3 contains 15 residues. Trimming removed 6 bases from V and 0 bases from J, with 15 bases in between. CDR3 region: CASRPGTWGSYEQYF. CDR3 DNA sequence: TGTGCCAGCAGACCCGGGACCTGGGGCTCCTACGAGCAGTACTTC.

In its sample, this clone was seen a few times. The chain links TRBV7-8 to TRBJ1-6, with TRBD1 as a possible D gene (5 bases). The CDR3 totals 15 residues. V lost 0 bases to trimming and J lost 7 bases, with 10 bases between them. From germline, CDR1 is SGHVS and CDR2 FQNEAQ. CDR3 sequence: CASSLAGGYNSPLHF. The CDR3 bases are TGTGCCAGCAGCTTAGCGGGGGGGTACAATTCACCCCTCCACTTT.